Below are 12 T cell receptor beta chains sequenced from a single sample in a study of Graves' ophthalmopathy and Graves' hyperthyroidism (dated by TCRdb to the late 2010s). Sequenced using an Illumina HiSeq 2000. TCR beta CDR3 regions were amplified from RNA transcripts for repertoire sequencing. The first round of RT-PCR was done with HTBI primers and the Qiagen OneStep RT-PCR kit, and was followed by a second round of multiplex PCR, then size selection and purification. The public reads were reprocessed in TCRdb via fastp at Q25 and MiXCR, keeping in-frame beta chains. Rows matching on CDR3 protein sequence are summarized as one entry with the most common DNA and genes. Present in this sample are a few hundred thousand distinct CDR3 sequences, about 17% of which were seen just once. The ten largest clones take up 9% to 15% of the sample. Source material: peripheral blood. The receptors were sampled from an adult man with Graves' ophthalmopathy.

This clonotype has a count of ten or more. The chain couples TRBV6-5 to TRBJ2-7; TRBD1 matches 7 bases. This CDR3 is built from 15 residues. V shed 4 bases, J shed 0 bases, and the junction held 6 bases outside the gene matches. In germline, CDR1 is MNHEY, CDR2 SVGAGI. The CDR3 DNA follows: TGTGCCAGCAGTTCCCTGGACAGGATCTCCTACGAGCAGTACTTC. It codes for CASSSLDRISYEQYF.

This clonotype was picked up many times. This sequence joins TRBV24-1 and TRBJ2-7, with D possibly matching TRBD2 (5 bases). CDR3 size: 12 residues. Germline CDR1 and CDR2: KGHDR and SFDVKD. Trimming took 3 bases from V and 6 from J, leaving 8 bases between them. The CDR3 region has the DNA TGTGCCACCAGTGATATAGGAGGCGAGCAGTACTTC. Residues: CATSDIGGEQYF.

Many counts were recorded for this clonotype. The gene calls are TRBV7-2 and TRBJ2-2; D is unresolved. Germline CDR1 SGHTA, CDR2 FQGNSA. The V end was cut by 5 bases, the J end by 9 bases, with 13 bases between. The CDR3 length is 13 residues. CDR3 protein: CASSPSKARELFF. Here the CDR3 DNA reads TGTGCCAGCAGCCCTTCCAAGGCCCGGGAGCTGTTTTTT. Complete variable domain (other parts from reference TRBV7-2 and TRBJ2-2): GAGVSQSPSNKVTEKGKDVELRCDPISGHTALYWYRQSLGQGLEFLIYFQGNSAPDKSGLPSDRFSAERTGGSVSTLTIQRTQQEDSAVYLCASSPSKARELFFGEGSRLTVL.

This clonotype is a singleton in its sample. V and J are TRBV20-1 and TRBJ2-2; no firm D call. CDR1 is DFQATT and CDR2 is SNEGSKA in the germline V gene (reference sequence). Trimming cost V 0 bases and J 6 bases, with 14 bases left between them. This CDR3 is 15 amino acids long. CDR3 sequence (DNA): TGCAGTGCTAGAGATCCCAGCTTTGGGGCCGGGGAGCTGTTTTTT. It specifies CSARDPSFGAGELFF.

This clonotype was detected a few times. The chain recombines TRBV18 with TRBJ1-2; D perhaps matches TRBD1 (6 bases). The germline V gene has CDR1 KGHSH and CDR2 LQKENI. V lost 3 bases and J 5 bases, leaving 16 bases between the germline ends. This CDR3 spans 15 amino acids. CDR3 coding DNA: TGTGCCAGCTCACCGAAGACAGGTTTGGGGTATGGCTACACCTTC. Its protein is CASSPKTGLGYGYTF.

This clonotype was detected many times. V gene TRBV20-1 combines with J gene TRBJ1-2, with a possible D match to TRBD1 (5 bases). The germline gives CDR1 DFQATT, CDR2 SNEGSKA (reference sequence). The CDR3 consists of 12 residues. The V end was cut by 8 bases, the J end by 6 bases, with 16 bases between. The CDR3, as DNA: TGCAGTCCCGGCAGGGACGTCGATGGCTACACCTTC. Amino acids: CSPGRDVDGYTF.

This clonotype was observed many times. V and J are TRBV2 and TRBJ2-3; 7 bases align to TRBD1. The germline CDR1 and CDR2 sequences are SNHLY and FYNNEI. The V and J ends lost 3 bases and 3 bases, in that order; junction bases with no gene match: 12. CDR3 size: 17 residues. CDR3 amino acids: CASSDSVDREWTDTQYF. CDR3 sequence (DNA): TGTGCCAGCAGTGATTCCGTCGACAGGGAATGGACAGATACGCAGTATTTT.

The rearrangement joins TRBV12-3 or TRBV12-4 to TRBJ1-5, with D tentatively TRBD1 (5 bases). Trimming removed 6 bases at V and 6 bases at J, with 21 bases between. The length of the CDR3 is 16 residues. The CDR3 DNA is TGTGCCAGCAGCTATAATCCAGGACACGAAGGTCAGCCCCAGCATTTT. Its protein product is CASSYNPGHEGQPQHF.

This clonotype appeared many times. This chain joins TRBV9 and TRBJ2-3; D is unclear. The V gene's germline CDR1 is SGDLS and CDR2 YYNGEE. The V and J ends lost 0 bases and 0 bases respectively, with 8 bases between them. CDR3 size: 15 residues. The CDR3 nucleotides read TGTGCCAGCAGCGTAGAAGGGCCTAGCACAGATACGCAGTATTTT. It specifies CASSVEGPSTDTQYF.

This clonotype was picked up many times. The CDR3 DNA follows: TGTGCCAGCAGTTGGACAGGGGGTATGGGGGCCAACGTCCTGACTTTC. Amino acids: CASSWTGGMGANVLTF. This chain links TRBV12-3 or TRBV12-4 with TRBJ2-6; 10 bases align to TRBD1. CDR3 length equals 16 residues. V lost 4 bases and J lost 4; bases outside the gene matches: 4.

This clonotype was recorded at least ten times. The J gene is TRBJ1-1, the V gene TRBV29-1, with TRBD1 matching 7 bases. The germline gives CDR1 SQVTM, CDR2 ANQGSEA. Trimming at V came to 5 bases and at J to 2 bases, leaving 2 bases not matched to a gene. This CDR3 region has 12 residues. Written as DNA, the CDR3 is TGCAGCGTTTACAGGGGTAACACTGAAGCTTTCTTT. Residues: CSVYRGNTEAFF.

This clonotype was seen repeatedly, ten times or more. The J gene is TRBJ1-1, the V gene TRBV6-1; D unclear. CDR3 length: 13 amino acids. The germline V gene encodes CDR1 MNHNS and CDR2 SASEGT. The germline V and J ends were trimmed by 3 bases and 6 bases, with 11 bases remaining between them. The CDR3 here is CASSDTPVAEAFF. The CDR3 DNA reads as TGTGCCAGCAGTGACACCCCTGTCGCTGAAGCTTTCTTT.